The clone carrying this T cell receptor (beta chain) appeared a few times. The data derive from a study of T cell repertoires in cytomegalovirus infection. Study overall: Carrying CMV and the relevant HLA type showed in public TCR beta signatures.

V was pared by 3 bases and J by 6 bases, with 9 bases between. Germline V gene lookup returns CDR1 SQVTM and CDR2 ANQGSEA. The CDR3 has 12 amino acids. TCRdb reprocessed the reads via MiXCR and lists one record per CDR3 protein. The sample includes nearly 650,000 distinct CDR3 sequences, 24% of them seen just once. Sequenced sample: CD8+ T cells from PBMCs. The receptor was isolated from a human donor in good health (CMV status not recorded). Some clones in this sample may be carry-over from other donors' samples. The chain carries TRBV29-1 and TRBJ2-1; D is unclear. In DNA, the CDR3 is TGCAGCGTTGAGCACCGTAGCAATGAGCAGTTCTTC. Encoded protein: CSVEHRSNEQFF.